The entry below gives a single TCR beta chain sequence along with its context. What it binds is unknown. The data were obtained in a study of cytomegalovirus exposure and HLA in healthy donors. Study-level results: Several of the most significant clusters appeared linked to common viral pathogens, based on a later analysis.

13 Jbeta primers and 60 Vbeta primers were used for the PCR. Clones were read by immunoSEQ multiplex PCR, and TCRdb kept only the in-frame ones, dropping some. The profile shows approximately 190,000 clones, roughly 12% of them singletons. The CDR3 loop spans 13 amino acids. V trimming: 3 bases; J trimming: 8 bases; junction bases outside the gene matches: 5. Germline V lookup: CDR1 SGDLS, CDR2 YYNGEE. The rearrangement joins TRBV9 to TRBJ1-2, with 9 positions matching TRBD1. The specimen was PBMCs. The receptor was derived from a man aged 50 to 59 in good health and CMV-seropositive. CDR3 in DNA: TGTGCCAGCAGCGGAGGGGACAGGGACGGCTACACCTTC. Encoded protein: CASSGGDRDGYTF.